These T cell receptor beta chains were read from a single sample in a study of blood T cell repertoires in COVID-19. TCRdb's table, derived via immunoSEQ multiplex PCR, lists solely in-frame clones and lacks some. This repertoire shows about 160,000 clones, about 87% found once; its top ten account for 3% to 4%. Sequenced sample: peripheral blood. The receptors were sampled from a woman in her sixties who had recovered from COVID-19. Both conserved end residues are part of each CDR3. Each record gives: J gene, clone size, D gene, V gene, CDR3 protein, CDR3 DNA. D genes are given only for firm matches. The size field is filled for only some rows; it gives once, few, many or a size class.

TRBJ2-5 NA NA TRBV21-1 CASSKDQGALVETQYF TGTGCCAGCAGCAAAGATCAGGGGGCTCTGGTGGAGACCCAGTACTTC
TRBJ2-2 NA NA TRBV7-9 CASSPSRGRGGTFF TGTGCCAGCAGCCCGTCGCGGGGGCGTGGGGGGACGTTTTTT
TRBJ1-6 NA NA TRBV19 CASSMSSGRSFSTPLHF TGTGCCAGTAGTATGTCTTCAGGGAGGTCTTTTTCAACACCCCTCCACTTT
TRBJ2-3 NA TRBD1 TRBV5-1 CASSLTGVGADTQYF TGCGCCAGCAGCTTGACAGGGGTTGGCGCAGATACGCAGTATTTT
TRBJ1-3 NA NA TRBV28 CATMGGAGVRNTIYF TGTGCCACCATGGGAGGGGCAGGGGTTAGAAACACCATATATTTT
TRBJ2-6 NA NA TRBV27 CAIGPSLLSGANVLTF TGTGCCATTGGGCCTTCCTTACTCTCTGGGGCCAACGTCCTGACTTTC
TRBJ1-6 few NA TRBV5-1 CASSLAPQGSPNSPLHF TGCGCCAGCAGCTTGGCCCCACAGGGTTCGCCTAATTCACCCCTCCACTTT
TRBJ1-2 NA NA TRBV21-1 CASSKFQVYGYTF TGTGCCAGCAGCAAATTCCAGGTCTATGGCTACACCTTC
TRBJ2-2 NA TRBD1 TRBV5-1 CASSPGQGAGTGELFF TGCGCCAGCAGCCCGGGACAGGGGGCAGGAACCGGGGAGCTGTTTTTT
TRBJ1-4 NA NA TRBV5-1 CASSLDGLAEKLFF TGCGCCAGCAGCTTGGACGGTCTTGCTGAAAAACTGTTTTTT
TRBJ2-5 once NA TRBV6-2/TRBV6-3 CASSYLQHQETQYF TGTGCCAGCAGTTACCTACAGCATCAAGAGACCCAGTACTTC
TRBJ2-2 NA TRBD1 TRBV2 CASKRTGAGELFF TGTGCCAGCAAAAGGACAGGGGCCGGGGAGCTGTTTTTT
TRBJ2-2 NA TRBD1 TRBV19 CASGPGQGRAGELFF TGTGCCAGTGGGCCGGGACAGGGGAGGGCCGGGGAGCTGTTTTTT
TRBJ2-1 once NA TRBV9 CASSLSGSREPHRQFF TGTGCCAGCAGCCTCTCCGGATCAAGGGAGCCCCATCGGCAGTTCTTC
TRBJ2-1 NA NA TRBV5-1 CASSFGGGDEQFF TGCGCCAGCAGCTTTGGAGGGGGGGATGAGCAGTTCTTC
TRBJ1-4 NA TRBD1 TRBV12-3/TRBV12-4 CASSRQGEKLFF TGTGCCAGCAGCCGGCAGGGGGAGAAACTGTTTTTT
TRBJ2-2 once NA TRBV7-9 CASTPLRRVGTGELFF TGTGCCAGCACCCCTCTGAGGAGGGTAGGGACCGGGGAGCTGTTTTTT
TRBJ1-3 NA NA TRBV11-2 CASSLDRAAGLSGNTIYF TGTGCCAGCAGCTTAGATAGGGCAGCAGGGCTCTCTGGAAACACCATATATTTT
TRBJ1-4 NA TRBD1 TRBV5-1 CASRETGGTNEKLFF TGCGCCAGCAGGGAGACAGGGGGCACTAATGAAAAACTGTTTTTT
TRBJ2-7 NA TRBD2 TRBV19 CASSMSGASYEQYF TGTGCCAGTAGTATGAGCGGGGCCTCCTACGAGCAGTACTTC
TRBJ2-1 NA NA TRBV12-5 CASGLTANNEQFF TGTGCTAGTGGTTTGACAGCCAACAATGAGCAGTTCTTC
TRBJ1-3 NA NA TRBV5-4 CASSRGSGLSGNTIYF TGTGCCAGCAGCCGGGGAAGTGGTCTCTCTGGAAACACCATATATTTT
TRBJ2-7 once NA TRBV28 CASRAGTLSYEQYF TGTGCCAGCAGAGCCGGGACTTTATCCTACGAGCAGTACTTC
TRBJ2-1 NA TRBD2 TRBV19 CASSIDRPRDYHNEQFF TGTGCCAGTAGTATAGATCGACCGCGGGACTACCACAATGAGCAGTTCTTC
TRBJ1-5 NA NA TRBV19 CASSRGGQRNQPQHF TGTGCCAGTAGTAGGGGGGGACAAAGGAATCAGCCCCAGCATTTT
TRBJ1-5 NA TRBD1 TRBV18 CASSPDRRQGEQPQHF TGTGCCAGCTCACCAGATCGACGACAGGGGGAACAGCCCCAGCATTTT
TRBJ2-5 once TRBD1 TRBV18 CASAQRQGIGEETQYF TGTGCCAGCGCCCAACGACAGGGAATAGGGGAAGAGACCCAGTACTTC
TRBJ1-6 NA NA TRBV5-1 CASSLGESGSPLHF TGCGCCAGCAGCTTGGGAGAGTCCGGGTCACCCCTCCACTTT
TRBJ1-5 NA TRBD1 TRBV9 CASSVGGTADSNQPQHF TGTGCCAGCAGCGTAGGCGGGACAGCGGATAGCAATCAGCCCCAGCATTTT
TRBJ2-1 NA NA TRBV10-3 CAISETGSSYNEQFF TGTGCCATCAGTGAGACCGGGAGCTCCTACAATGAGCAGTTCTTC
TRBJ2-1 NA NA TRBV7-8 CASSLYRGQKQFF TGTGCCAGCAGCTTATATCGCGGACAGAAGCAGTTCTTC
TRBJ1-1 NA NA TRBV5-8 CASSLVQQGTEAFF TGTGCCAGCAGCTTGGTTCAACAGGGAACTGAAGCTTTCTTT
TRBJ2-7 once TRBD1 TRBV9 CASSGGDREVDYEQYF TGTGCCAGCAGCGGGGGGGACAGGGAGGTTGACTACGAGCAGTACTTC
TRBJ1-1 once NA TRBV7-9 CASSFAADTEAFF TGTGCCAGCAGCTTTGCGGCCGACACTGAAGCTTTCTTT
TRBJ2-5 NA NA TRBV12-3/TRBV12-4 CASSYQVQGTQYF TGTGCCAGCAGTTATCAGGTCCAGGGGACCCAGTACTTC